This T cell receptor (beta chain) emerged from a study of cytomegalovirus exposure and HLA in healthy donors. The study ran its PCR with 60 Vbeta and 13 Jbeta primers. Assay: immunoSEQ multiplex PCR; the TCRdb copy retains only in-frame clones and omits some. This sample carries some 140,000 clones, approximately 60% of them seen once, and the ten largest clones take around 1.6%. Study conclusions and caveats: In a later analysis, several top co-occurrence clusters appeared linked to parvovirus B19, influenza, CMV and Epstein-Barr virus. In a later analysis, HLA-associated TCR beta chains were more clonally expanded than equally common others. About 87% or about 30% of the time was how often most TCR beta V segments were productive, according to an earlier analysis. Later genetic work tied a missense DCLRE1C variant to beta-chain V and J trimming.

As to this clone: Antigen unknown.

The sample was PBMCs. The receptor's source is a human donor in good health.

Here the CDR3 DNA reads TGTGCCAGCAGTTTATTCCCCGGGTCCGGAGCCTATGGCTACACCTTC. It codes for CASSLFPGSGAYGYTF. This chain links TRBV28 with TRBJ1-2; D remains unclear. V lost 1 base and J 4 bases, leaving 16 bases between the germline ends. There are 16 residues in the CDR3. CDR1 MDHEN and CDR2 SYDVKM come from the germline V gene.